This entry describes one T cell receptor (beta chain). The V end lost 5 bases, the J end lost 6 bases, and 10 bases lay between the germline ends. The CDR3 is 12 residues long. CDR1 is MDHEN, CDR2 SYDVKM, per germline. Clinical history as reported by participants underpinned cohort assignment. Only in-frame clones appear in the TCRdb table, and some are missing; sequencing was by immunoSEQ multiplex PCR. The table shows about 370,000 clones, with approximately 92% occurring only once. The data stem from a study of blood T cell repertoires in COVID-19. Study context: COVID-19 samples, acute and convalescent, were from the United States, Italy and Spain.

The TCR was taken from a man younger than 30 who had recovered from COVID-19. V is TRBV28 and J is TRBJ1-2, with D uncertain. The sample taken for sequencing was PBMCs or T cells enriched from blood (not recorded which). The CDR3 DNA reads TGTGCCAGCAGTATCCGAGTAGATGGCTACACCTTC. Amino acid sequence: CASSIRVDGYTF.